Following are 32 T cell receptor beta chains from one sample sequenced in a study of blood T cells in healthy people across ages. Sample-barcoded 5' priming and a J-beta primer mix drove a second PCR of 7 to 11 cycles. TCRdb analysed the 5' RACE reads with MiXCR anew, one entry per CDR3 protein. The data contain about 1.8 million distinct CDR3 sequences, roughly 49% of them seen just once; the ten biggest clones take up over 2%. Sequenced material: blood. The receptors originated from a woman aged 35 to 49 in good health.

This clonotype turned up a few times. The chain has TRBV20-1 and TRBJ2-7; D not certain. V lost 4 bases, J lost 2 bases, and 15 bases lay in between. CDR1 is DFQATT, CDR2 SNEGSKA, per germline (reference sequence). The CDR3 length is 14 residues. CDR3 nucleotide sequence: TGCAGTGCTACCCCGAACAGACCTCCCTACGAGCAGTACTTC. It yields the protein CSATPNRPPYEQYF.

The CDR3: CASSQPGANNSPLHF. The DNA for the CDR3 is TGCGCCAGCAGCCAACCCGGGGCCAATAATTCACCCCTCCACTTT. The rearrangement joins TRBV4-3 to TRBJ1-6, with D possibly being TRBD1 (5 bases). Trimming took off 2 bases at V and 5 bases at J, with 10 bases between the two ends. Germline values: CDR1 LGHNA, CDR2 YSLEER. CDR3 length: 15 residues.

The chain combines TRBV3-1 with TRBJ1-2; D is undetermined. V was clipped by 4 bases and J by 3 bases, with 6 bases between them. The CDR3 runs 12 residues. Germline CDR1 reads LGHDT; CDR2 reads YNNKEL (reference sequence). The DNA for the CDR3 is TGTGCCAGCAGCCGACTGGACTATGGCTACACCTTC. It encodes CASSRLDYGYTF.

This clonotype was counted only a few times. V and J are TRBV28 and TRBJ2-3; D is undetermined. CDR3 length equals 18 residues. Trimming took 3 bases from V and 0 from J, leaving 19 bases between them. Per germline, CDR1 MDHEN and CDR2 SYDVKM. CDR3 amino acids: CASSLFLTTEASTDTQYF. The CDR3 DNA reads as TGTGCCAGCAGTTTGTTTCTTACCACAGAGGCGAGCACAGATACGCAGTATTTT. The variable domain in full, completed from reference TRBV28 and TRBJ2-3, reads DVKVTQSSRYLVKRTGEKVFLECVQDMDHENMFWYRQDPGLGLRLIYFSYDVKMKEKGDIPEGYSVSREKKERFSLILESASTNQTSMYLCASSLFLTTEASTDTQYFGPGTRLTVL.

A few counts support this clonotype. The CDR3 DNA is TGTGCCACCAGCAGAGAAATCTTGGAGACCCAGTACTTC. Its protein is CATSREILETQYF. The chain recombines TRBV15 with TRBJ2-5; D ambiguous. Trimming left V 0 bases short and J 5 bases short, with 7 bases between. The CDR3 consists of 13 residues. In germline, CDR1 is LNHNV, CDR2 YYDKDF (reference sequence).

The chain carries TRBV7-2 and TRBJ1-1; TRBD1 agrees at 9 bases. Germline assignment: CDR1 SGHTA and CDR2 FQGNSA. After removal of 5 bases from V and 3 bases from J, the junction contained 13 bases not matched to a gene. CDR3 length: 17 residues. The CDR3 reads CASSPGLLDRGYTEAFF. The CDR3 DNA sequence: TGTGCCAGCAGCCCAGGACTCCTTGACAGGGGGTACACTGAAGCTTTCTTT. The full variable domain, with the rest looked up from reference TRBV7-2 and TRBJ1-1, is GAGVSQSPSNKVTEKGKDVELRCDPISGHTALYWYRQSLGQGLEFLIYFQGNSAPDKSGLPSDRFSAERTGGSVSTLTIQRTQQEDSAVYLCASSPGLLDRGYTEAFFGQGTRLTVV.

The chain couples TRBV20-1 to TRBJ1-2; a possible D gene is TRBD1 (6 bases). Germline lookup yields CDR1 DFQATT and CDR2 SNEGSKA (reference sequence). The V end was cut by 6 bases, the J end by 4 bases, with 15 bases between. The CDR3 extends over 13 amino acids. The CDR3 is CSAKGGGIYGYTF. CDR3 DNA: TGCAGTGCCAAAGGGGGGGGTATCTATGGCTACACCTTC.

V is TRBV27 and J is TRBJ2-5, with 14 bases that match TRBD2. The V and J ends lost 6 bases and 11 bases, in that order; junction bases with no gene match: 11. This CDR3 is built from 15 residues. CDR1 is MNHEY and CDR2 is SMNVEV in the germline V gene (reference sequence). CDR3 nucleotide sequence: TGTGCCAGCAGACCGGGACTAGCGGGGGTCAATGAGCAGTACTTC. It specifies CASRPGLAGVNEQYF.

This clonotype appeared a few times. CDR3 residues: CSAREPREETQYF. In DNA form, the CDR3 reads TGCAGTGCTAGAGAGCCCAGGGAAGAGACCCAGTACTTC. The chain has TRBV20-1 and TRBJ2-5; a weak D match, TRBD1 (5 bases). The CDR3 is 13 amino acids. The V gene lost 0 bases and the J gene lost 3 bases, with 8 bases spanning the gap. Per the germline V gene, CDR1 is DFQATT and CDR2 is SNEGSKA (reference sequence).

The genes are TRBV2 and TRBJ2-3; the match to TRBD2 covers 15 bases. Trimming at V came to 5 bases and at J to 3 bases, leaving 6 bases not matched to a gene. The CDR3 loop spans 17 amino acids. Germline V gene data show CDR1 as SNHLY and CDR2 as FYNNEI. The CDR3 sequence is CASSRAGTSGGTDTQYF. The DNA of the CDR3 is TGTGCCAGCAGTCGGGCCGGGACTAGCGGGGGGACAGATACGCAGTATTTT.

V gene TRBV3-1 combines with J gene TRBJ1-6; 8 bases match TRBD1. V was pared by 6 bases and J by 7 bases, with 8 bases of the junction left unmatched. CDR1 and CDR2 (germline): LGHDT, YNNKEL (reference sequence). The CDR3 extends over 15 amino acids. CDR3 region: CASRKQQGANSPLHF. The CDR3 nucleotides are TGTGCCAGCAGAAAACAGCAGGGGGCGAATTCACCCCTCCACTTT.

V and J are TRBV20-1 and TRBJ2-2; 10 bases fit TRBD1. CDR3 length: 15 residues. Germline V gives CDR1 DFQATT, CDR2 SNEGSKA (reference sequence). Trimming removed 5 bases from V and 4 bases from J; junction bases left unmatched: 7. CDR3 loop: CSAPRQGASTGELFF. For the CDR3, the DNA is TGCAGTGCTCCGCGACAGGGGGCAAGCACCGGGGAGCTGTTTTTT.

This clonotype was detected a few times. CDR3 loop: CASSPRTGLYEQYF. CDR3 in DNA: TGTGCCAGTAGTCCCCGGACAGGGCTCTACGAGCAGTACTTC. The chain employs TRBV19 and TRBJ2-4; 8 bases line up with TRBD1. The DNA end lines up better with TRBJ2-7; the J call may be wrong. Germline lookup yields CDR1 LNHDA and CDR2 SQIVND (reference sequence). The CDR3 runs 14 residues.

In the case of this clonotype: This may be a read error: a much more frequent sequence differs by one nucleotide. The CDR3 nucleotides are TGCAGCGTTGGACTAGGGATTGGCACAGATACGCAGTATTTT. This gives the protein CSVGLGIGTDTQYF. The rearrangement joins TRBV29-1 to TRBJ2-3; perhaps TRBD2 as D (6 bases). V was trimmed by 4 bases and J by 1 base, leaving 12 bases between them. Germline V gene sequence: CDR1 SQVTM, CDR2 ANQGSEA. The CDR3 extends over 14 amino acids.

The rearrangement links TRBV5-1 to TRBJ1-5; no clear D. V dropped 2 bases and J dropped 9 bases, with 15 bases sitting between them. Germline-derived CDR1 and CDR2 are SGHRS and YFSETQ. The CDR3 covers 14 residues. DNA of the CDR3: TGCGCCAGCAGCTTTAGGCCCGCGGTCCGGCCCCAGCATTTT. This sequence encodes CASSFRPAVRPQHF.

The chain joins TRBV9 to TRBJ2-3; 7 bases map to TRBD2. The CDR3 has 14 amino acids. Germline V lookup: CDR1 SGDLS, CDR2 YYNGEE. Trimming cost V 5 bases and J 2 bases; bases outside gene matches: 5. The CDR3 here is CASSVGLVTDTQYF. The CDR3 DNA follows: TGTGCCAGCAGTGTTGGACTAGTCACAGATACGCAGTATTTT.

The V gene is TRBV29-1, the J gene TRBJ2-3; 12 bases align to TRBD2. The CDR3 spans 14 residues. CDR1 and CDR2 (germline): SQVTM, ANQGSEA. Losses at the gene ends were 1 base for V and 5 bases for J; bases not matched to a gene: 1. CDR3 loop: CSVEGLAGVDTQYF. The CDR3 DNA reads as TGCAGCGTTGAAGGACTAGCGGGGGTAGATACGCAGTATTTT.

The CDR3 here is CASSDAGAIFYEQYF. As DNA, the CDR3 is TGTGCCAGCAGTGATGCGGGGGCGATTTTCTACGAGCAGTACTTC. The chain uses TRBV6-1 and TRBJ2-7; possibly TRBD2 for D (7 bases). Trimming shortened V by 3 bases and J by 3 bases, and 15 bases separated the two germline ends. Germline CDR1 reads MNHNS; CDR2 reads SASEGT. The CDR3 contains 15 residues.

J is TRBJ2-3 and V is TRBV25-1; the match to TRBD2 covers 12 bases. V gave up 4 bases and J gave up 5 bases; unmatched junction bases: 7. Germline values: CDR1 MGHDK, CDR2 SYGVNS. The CDR3 is 16 amino acids. The CDR3 DNA follows: TGTGCCAGCAGTGCGACTAGCGGGGGACGGCTAGATACGCAGTATTTT. Residues: CASSATSGGRLDTQYF.

This clonotype came up once. CDR3 region: CSARDLGLLETQYF. The CDR3 DNA reads as TGCAGTGCTAGAGACCTGGGACTCCTGGAGACCCAGTACTTC. J is TRBJ2-7 and V is TRBV20-1; the D gene is possibly TRBD2 (6 bases). Matching the DNA end better, TRBJ2-5 makes the J call doubtful. Germline values: CDR1 DFQATT, CDR2 SNEGSKA (reference sequence). The CDR3 is made up of 14 amino acids.

The chain has TRBV7-2 and TRBJ2-7; 8 positions match TRBD1. The ends lost 5 bases at V and 1 base at J; junction bases unmatched: 13. The CDR3 covers 17 residues. The germline V gene has CDR1 SGHTA and CDR2 FQGNSA. The CDR3 protein is CASSAKTGEPRSYEQYF. The CDR3 DNA reads TGTGCCAGCAGCGCGAAGACAGGGGAACCTAGATCCTACGAGCAGTACTTC.

This clonotype was recorded a few times. The V gene is TRBV29-1, the J gene TRBJ2-5; D not certain. The CDR3 loop spans 11 amino acids. Deletions cut 8 bases from V and 0 bases from J, with 7 bases between. Germline V CDR1 and CDR2: SQVTM, ANQGSEA. CDR3 DNA sequence: TGCAGCACCCGATACCAAGAGACCCAGTACTTC. This codes for CSTRYQETQYF.

The sample holds a few counts of this clonotype. The chain uses TRBV2 and TRBJ2-3; possibly TRBD1 or TRBD2 for D (5 bases each). The V gene's germline CDR1 is SNHLY and CDR2 FYNNEI. Trimming left V 2 bases short and J 1 base short, with 10 bases between. The CDR3 is 15 residues long. CDR3 sequence: CASSEPWGRTDTQYF. The CDR3 DNA reads as TGTGCCAGCAGTGAACCCTGGGGACGCACAGATACGCAGTATTTT.

The chain joins TRBV5-1 to TRBJ1-2; TRBD1 agrees at 11 bases. Trimming at V came to 4 bases and at J to 4 bases, leaving 6 bases not matched to a gene. The CDR3 loop spans 15 amino acids. Per germline, CDR1 SGHRS and CDR2 YFSETQ. The CDR3 spells CASSPRTGGVYGYTF. The CDR3 region has the DNA TGCGCCAGCAGCCCAAGGACAGGGGGCGTCTATGGCTACACCTTC. Variable domain in full (rest from reference TRBV5-1 and TRBJ1-2): KAGVTQTPRYLIKTRGQQVTLSCSPISGHRSVSWYQQTPGQGLQFLFEYFSETQRNKGNFPGRFSGRQFSNSRSEMNVSTLELGDSALYLCASSPRTGGVYGYTFGSGTRLTVV.

This chain uses TRBV6-2 or TRBV6-3 with TRBJ2-7; D might be TRBD1 (6 bases). CDR1 is MNHEY, CDR2 SVGEGT, per germline. The CDR3 contains 18 residues. V shed 6 bases and J shed 0 bases, with 24 bases lying between them. This CDR3 is CASRSTRQAHSNSYEQYF. In DNA form, the CDR3 reads TGTGCCAGCAGATCGACGCGACAGGCACATTCAAACTCCTACGAGCAGTACTTC.

This clonotype has at least ten counts. This rearrangement joins TRBV9 to TRBJ2-7, with D hard to call. The CDR3 is 13 residues long. V shed 3 bases and J shed 0 bases, with 7 bases lying between them. Germline V gene data show CDR1 as SGDLS and CDR2 as YYNGEE. In DNA, the CDR3 is TGTGCCAGCAGCGCCCGTAACTCCTACGAGCAGTACTTC. It is translated as CASSARNSYEQYF.

On this clonotype: Relative to the germline gene, one junction end is altered; a read error may explain this. This chain connects TRBV20-1 to TRBJ2-7; D may be TRBD2 (6 bases). This CDR3 has 15 amino acids. CDR1 DFQATT and CDR2 SNEGSKA come from the germline V gene (reference sequence). CDR3: CSARGSETRVYERYF. The CDR3 nucleotides read TGCAGTGCTAGAGGTTCGGAGACTAGGGTTTACGAGCGGTACTTC.

This clonotype was picked up a small number of times. CDR3 residues: CASTALETQYF. CDR3 DNA: TGTGCCAGCACAGCGTTAGAGACCCAGTACTTC. The chain combines TRBV6-5 with TRBJ2-5; D call uncertain. The CDR3 is made up of 11 amino acids. Germline V gene lookup returns CDR1 MNHEY and CDR2 SVGAGI. The V end was cut by 7 bases, the J end by 4 bases, with 7 bases between.

In this sample, this clonotype turned up once. This chain connects TRBV6-2 or TRBV6-3 to TRBJ2-4, with TRBD2 as a possible D gene (5 bases). The DNA end is more similar to TRBJ2-7, so the J call may be wrong. This CDR3 has 16 residues. Germline V gives CDR1 MNHEY, CDR2 SVGEGT. The CDR3 DNA reads TGTGCCAGCAGTTCACGAGTTCCGGGGTTGGCCTCCGAGCAGTACTTC. Its protein product is CASSSRVPGLASEQYF.

This clonotype appeared a few times. This chain connects TRBV27 to TRBJ2-7, with D maybe TRBD2 (5 bases). The CDR3 length is 13 residues. Trimming pared 9 bases from V and 0 bases from J, leaving 12 bases between. From germline, CDR1 is MNHEY and CDR2 SMNVEV (reference sequence). The CDR3 coding sequence is TGTGCCAGAAGGTTAGGGAGCTCCTACGAGCAGTACTTC. Its translation is CARRLGSSYEQYF.

This rearrangement joins TRBV24-1 to TRBJ1-2; the D is unclear. The CDR3 sequence is 13 residues long. V was trimmed by 9 bases and J by 3 bases, leaving 13 bases between them. Germline CDR1 KGHDR, CDR2 SFDVKD. CDR3 sequence reads: CATSNSAYYGYTF. For the CDR3, the DNA is TGTGCCACCTCGAACAGCGCTTACTATGGCTACACCTTC.

The chain couples TRBV3-1 to TRBJ2-1, with a tentative D call TRBD2 (6 bases). The CDR3 contains 16 residues. Deletions cut 0 bases from V and 5 bases from J, with 14 bases between. The germline V gene has CDR1 LGHDT and CDR2 YNNKEL (reference sequence). CDR3 region: CASSQDKEGPNNEQFF. CDR3 in DNA: TGTGCCAGCAGCCAAGATAAGGAGGGGCCCAACAATGAGCAGTTCTTC.